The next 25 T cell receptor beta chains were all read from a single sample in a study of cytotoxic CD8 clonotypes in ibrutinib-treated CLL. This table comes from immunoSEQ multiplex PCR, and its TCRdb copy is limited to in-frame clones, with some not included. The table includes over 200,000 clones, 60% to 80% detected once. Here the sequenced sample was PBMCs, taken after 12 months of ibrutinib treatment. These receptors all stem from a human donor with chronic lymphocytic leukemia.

Written as DNA, the CDR3 is TGTGCCAGCAGCTTGTTCGGGGGTAGGTACGAGCAGTACTTC. It encodes CASSLFGGRYEQYF. The rearrangement joins TRBV5-6 to TRBJ2-7; D is possibly TRBD2 (6 bases). V lost 1 base, J lost 4 bases, and 12 bases lay in between. Looked up from germline, CDR1 is SGHDT and CDR2 is YYEEEE. CDR3 length: 14 amino acids.

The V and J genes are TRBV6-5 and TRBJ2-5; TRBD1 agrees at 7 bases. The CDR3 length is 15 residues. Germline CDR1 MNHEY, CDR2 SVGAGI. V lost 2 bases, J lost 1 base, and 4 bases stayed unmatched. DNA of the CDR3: TGTGCCAGCAGTTACGGGACAGCTTCCCAAGAGACCCAGTACTTC. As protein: CASSYGTASQETQYF.

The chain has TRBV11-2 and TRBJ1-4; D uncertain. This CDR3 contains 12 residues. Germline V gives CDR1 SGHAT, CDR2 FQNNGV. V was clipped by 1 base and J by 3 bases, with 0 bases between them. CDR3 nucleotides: TGTGCCAGCAGCTTAGCTAATGAAAAACTGTTTTTT. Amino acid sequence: CASSLANEKLFF.

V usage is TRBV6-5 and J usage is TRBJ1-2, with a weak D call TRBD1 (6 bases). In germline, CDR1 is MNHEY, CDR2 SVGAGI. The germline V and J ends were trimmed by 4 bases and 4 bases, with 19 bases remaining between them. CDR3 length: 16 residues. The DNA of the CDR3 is TGTGCCAGCAGTTGGGGCCGAAGGACAGACCTCTATGGCTACACCTTC. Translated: CASSWGRRTDLYGYTF.

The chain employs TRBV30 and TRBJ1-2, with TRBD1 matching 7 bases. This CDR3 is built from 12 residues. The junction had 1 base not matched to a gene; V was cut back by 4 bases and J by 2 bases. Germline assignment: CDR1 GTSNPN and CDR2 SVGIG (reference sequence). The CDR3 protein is CAWKGQNYGYTF. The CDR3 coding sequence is TGTGCCTGGAAGGGACAGAACTATGGCTACACCTTC.

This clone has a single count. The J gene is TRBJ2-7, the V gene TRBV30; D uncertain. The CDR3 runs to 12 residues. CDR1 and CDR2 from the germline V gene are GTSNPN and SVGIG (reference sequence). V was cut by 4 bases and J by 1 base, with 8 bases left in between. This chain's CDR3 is CAWKGRSYEQYF. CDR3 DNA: TGTGCCTGGAAGGGCCGGTCCTACGAGCAGTACTTC.

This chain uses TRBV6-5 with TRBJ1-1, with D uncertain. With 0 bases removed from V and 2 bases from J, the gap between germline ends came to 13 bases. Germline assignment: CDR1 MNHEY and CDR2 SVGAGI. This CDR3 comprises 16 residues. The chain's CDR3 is CASSYSAGKANTEAFF. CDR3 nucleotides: TGTGCCAGCAGTTACTCGGCTGGGAAAGCCAACACTGAAGCTTTCTTT.

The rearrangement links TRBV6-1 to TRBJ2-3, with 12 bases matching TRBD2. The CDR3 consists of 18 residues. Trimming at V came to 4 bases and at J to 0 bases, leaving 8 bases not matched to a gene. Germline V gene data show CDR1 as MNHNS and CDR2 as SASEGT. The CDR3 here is CASSGTSGGPRSTDTQYF. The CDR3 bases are TGTGCCAGCAGTGGTACTAGCGGGGGGCCACGGAGCACAGATACGCAGTATTTT.

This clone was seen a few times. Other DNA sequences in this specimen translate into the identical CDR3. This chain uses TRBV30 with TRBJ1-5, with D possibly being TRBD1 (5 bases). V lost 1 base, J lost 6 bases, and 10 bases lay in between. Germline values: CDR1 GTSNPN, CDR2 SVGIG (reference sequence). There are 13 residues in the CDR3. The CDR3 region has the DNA TGTGCCTGGAGTGAGCAGGGATCTCAGCCCCAGCATTTT. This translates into CAWSEQGSQPQHF.

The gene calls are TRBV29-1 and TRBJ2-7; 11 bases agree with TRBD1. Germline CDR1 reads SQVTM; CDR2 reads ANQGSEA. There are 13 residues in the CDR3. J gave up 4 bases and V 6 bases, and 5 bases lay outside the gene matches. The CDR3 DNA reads TGCAGCGTAGGGGGGACAGGGGGTTACGAGCAGTACTTC. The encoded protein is CSVGGTGGYEQYF.

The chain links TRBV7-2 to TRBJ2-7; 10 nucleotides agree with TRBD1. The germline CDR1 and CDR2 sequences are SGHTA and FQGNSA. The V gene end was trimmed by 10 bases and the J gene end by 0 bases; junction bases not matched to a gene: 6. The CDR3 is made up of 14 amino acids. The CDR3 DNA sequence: TGTGCCACCTCTGGACAGGGGGGCTCCTACGAGCAGTACTTC. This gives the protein CATSGQGGSYEQYF.

The CDR3 spells CASSSTPSTEAFF. CDR3 bases: TGCGCCAGCAGCTCGACTCCGAGCACTGAAGCTTTCTTT. V usage is TRBV5-1 and J usage is TRBJ1-1; D uncertain. The CDR3 has 13 amino acids. The germline V gene encodes CDR1 SGHRS and CDR2 YFSETQ. V was cut by 3 bases and J by 4 bases, with 10 bases left in between.

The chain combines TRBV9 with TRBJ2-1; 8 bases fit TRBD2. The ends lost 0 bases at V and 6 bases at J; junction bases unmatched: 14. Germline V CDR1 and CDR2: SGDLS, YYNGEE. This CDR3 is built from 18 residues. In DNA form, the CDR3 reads TGTGCCAGCAGCGTAGGGACGCTGGCGGGAGGTGTAGGCAATGAGCAGTTCTTC. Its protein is CASSVGTLAGGVGNEQFF.

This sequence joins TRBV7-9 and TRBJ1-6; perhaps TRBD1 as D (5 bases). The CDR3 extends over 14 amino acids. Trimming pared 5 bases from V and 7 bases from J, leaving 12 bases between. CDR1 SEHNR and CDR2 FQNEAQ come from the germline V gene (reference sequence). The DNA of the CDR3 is TGTGCCAGCAGCGGGGGACCGGGGAATTCACCCCTCCACTTT. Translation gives CASSGGPGNSPLHF.

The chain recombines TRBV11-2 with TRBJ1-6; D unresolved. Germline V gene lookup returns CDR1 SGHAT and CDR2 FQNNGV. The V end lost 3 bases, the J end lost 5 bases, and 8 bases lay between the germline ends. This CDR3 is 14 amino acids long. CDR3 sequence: CASSFETNNSPLHF. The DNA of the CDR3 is TGTGCCAGCAGCTTTGAGACAAATAATTCACCCCTCCACTTT.

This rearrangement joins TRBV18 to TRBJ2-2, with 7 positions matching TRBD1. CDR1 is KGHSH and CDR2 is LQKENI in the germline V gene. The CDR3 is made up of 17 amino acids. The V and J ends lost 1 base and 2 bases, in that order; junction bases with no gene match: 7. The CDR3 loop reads CASSPQTGTANTGELFF. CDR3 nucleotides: TGTGCCAGCTCACCACAAACCGGGACAGCTAACACCGGGGAGCTGTTTTTT.

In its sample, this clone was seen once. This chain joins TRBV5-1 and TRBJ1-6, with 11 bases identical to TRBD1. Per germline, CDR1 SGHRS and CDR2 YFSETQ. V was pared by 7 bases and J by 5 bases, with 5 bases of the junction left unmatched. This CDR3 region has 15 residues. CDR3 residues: CASSGQGVDNSPLHF. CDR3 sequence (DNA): TGCGCCAGCTCGGGACAGGGGGTTGATAATTCACCCCTCCACTTT.

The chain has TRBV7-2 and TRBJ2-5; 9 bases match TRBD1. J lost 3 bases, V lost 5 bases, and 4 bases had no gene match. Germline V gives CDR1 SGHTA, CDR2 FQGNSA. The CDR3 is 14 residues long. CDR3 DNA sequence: TGTGCCAGCAGCGGCTGGACAGGGGAAGAGACCCAGTACTTC. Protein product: CASSGWTGEETQYF.

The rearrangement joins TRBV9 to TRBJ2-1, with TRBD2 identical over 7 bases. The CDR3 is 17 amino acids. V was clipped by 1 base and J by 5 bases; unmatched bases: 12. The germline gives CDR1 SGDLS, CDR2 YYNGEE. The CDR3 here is CASSVQAGPPSHNEQFF. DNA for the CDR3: TGTGCCAGCAGCGTACAAGCGGGACCCCCTAGCCACAATGAGCAGTTCTTC.

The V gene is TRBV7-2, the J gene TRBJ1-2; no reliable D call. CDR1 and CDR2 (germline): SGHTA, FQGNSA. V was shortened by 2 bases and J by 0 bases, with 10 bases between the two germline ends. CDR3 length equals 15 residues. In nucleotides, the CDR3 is TGTGCCAGCAGCTTAAGTCAGGTAGCTAACTATGGCTACACCTTC. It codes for CASSLSQVANYGYTF.

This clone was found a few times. The CDR3 nucleotides are TGTGCCAGCAGCTTTCTAAACGTAAACACAGATACGCAGTATTTT. Its translation is CASSFLNVNTDTQYF. The chain employs TRBV7-6 and TRBJ2-3; D uncertain. Trimming stripped 3 bases from V and 2 bases from J, with 12 bases between. CDR1 and CDR2 from the germline V gene are SGHVS and FNYEAQ. The CDR3 contains 15 residues.

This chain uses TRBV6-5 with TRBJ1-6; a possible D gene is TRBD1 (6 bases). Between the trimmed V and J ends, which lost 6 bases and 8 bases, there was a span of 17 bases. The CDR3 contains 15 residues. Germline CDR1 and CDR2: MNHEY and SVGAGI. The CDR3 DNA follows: TGTGCCAGCAGCCCCGCCGGGGGGGCGGATTCACCCCTCCACTTT. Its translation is CASSPAGGADSPLHF.

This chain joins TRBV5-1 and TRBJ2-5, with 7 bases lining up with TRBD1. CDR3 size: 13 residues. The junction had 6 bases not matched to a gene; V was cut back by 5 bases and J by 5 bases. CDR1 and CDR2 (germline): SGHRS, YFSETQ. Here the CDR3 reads CASRRQGGETQYF. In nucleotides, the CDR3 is TGCGCCAGCAGACGACAGGGCGGGGAGACCCAGTACTTC. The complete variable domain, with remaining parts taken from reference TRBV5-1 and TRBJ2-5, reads KAGVTQTPRYLIKTRGQQVTLSCSPISGHRSVSWYQQTPGQGLQFLFEYFSETQRNKGNFPGRFSGRQFSNSRSEMNVSTLELGDSALYLCASRRQGGETQYFGPGTRLLVL.

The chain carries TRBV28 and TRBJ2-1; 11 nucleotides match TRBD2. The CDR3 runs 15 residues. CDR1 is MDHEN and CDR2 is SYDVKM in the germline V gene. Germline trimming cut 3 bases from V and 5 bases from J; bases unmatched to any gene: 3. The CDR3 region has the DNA TGTGCCAGCAGTTTGTCTAGCGGGGGGAACAATGAGCAGTTCTTC. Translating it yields CASSLSSGGNNEQFF.

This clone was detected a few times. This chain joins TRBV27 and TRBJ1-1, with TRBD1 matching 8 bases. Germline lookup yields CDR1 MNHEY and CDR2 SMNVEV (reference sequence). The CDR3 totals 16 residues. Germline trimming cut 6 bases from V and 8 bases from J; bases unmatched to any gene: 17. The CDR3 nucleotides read TGTGCCAGCAGCATCGACAGGGGCTCTTGGATCATGGAAGCTTTCTTT. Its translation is CASSIDRGSWIMEAFF.